The source of this TCR beta chain is a study of blood T cell repertoires in COVID-19. At the level of the study: Sites across the United States, Italy and Spain contributed samples from acute and convalescent COVID-19. PBMCs, B-cell-depleted T cells, or T cells were the source of the cDNA or gDNA that made up the material.

Sequenced by immunoSEQ multiplex PCR; TCRdb stores in-frame clones only, minus some. The data contain more than 85,000 clones, just over 85% of them singletons. This clone was seen a handful of times. The CDR3 is 16 residues long. The germline CDR1 and CDR2 sequences are LGHNA and YNFKEQ. V lost 0 bases and J lost 5, with 16 bases in between. This TCR was sampled from a man over 45 with COVID-19, enrolled during active disease. The V call is TRBV4-2, the J call TRBJ1-1; D may be TRBD1 (5 bases). Sequenced material: peripheral blood. The CDR3 here is CASSQDPRGAGTEAFF. The CDR3 coding sequence is TGTGCCAGCAGCCAAGACCCAAGGGGCGCGGGGACTGAAGCTTTCTTT.